Listed below are T cell receptor beta chains from one sample, sequenced in a study of shared clonotypes between healthy human individuals. Sequenced by immunoSEQ multiplex PCR; TCRdb stores in-frame clones only, minus some. The sample contains about 2.1 million clones, more than 85% of which appear only once. Sequencing input: naive CD8+ T cells from PBMCs. The receptors were gathered from a young man in good health. Some clones in this sample may be carry-over from other donors' samples. Each CDR3 is given with its conserved first and last residue. Each record gives: V gene, CDR3 length, CDR3 protein.

V: TRBV19
length: 16
CDR3: CASSIYRQANTGELFF

V: TRBV25-1
length: 14
CDR3: CASSEGFTPYEQYF

V: TRBV20-1
length: 10
CDR3: CSAREETQYF

V: TRBV30
length: 13
CDR3: CAWSVSPGNTIYF

V: TRBV7-2
length: 17
CDR3: CASSFRSGRAGYNEQFF

V: TRBV28
length: 15
CDR3: CASSRKQGAVDTQYF

V: TRBV14
length: 15
CDR3: CASGHWDRDTGELFF

V: TRBV7-9
length: 14
CDR3: CASSYPRDGYEQYF

V: TRBV9
length: 16
CDR3: CASSVFSGFLSNEQFF

V: TRBV13
length: 17
CDR3: CASSPRIGTSLTDTQYF

V: TRBV7-6
length: 13
CDR3: CASSLGTGDTQYF

V: TRBV6-1
length: 15
CDR3: CASSEYKRVQETQYF

V: TRBV6-5
length: 13
CDR3: CASSYLGQGLQFF

V: TRBV29-1
length: 15
CDR3: CSVLKRDTSNYGYTF

V: TRBV7-3
length: 18
CDR3: CASSRNPPLAEIYNEQFF

V: TRBV6-4
length: 13
CDR3: CASSPGTGTEAFF